These 32 T cell receptor beta chains were sequenced from one sample in a study of neurological immune-mediated disorders. TCRdb re-called the 5' RACE reads with MiXCR, one entry per CDR3 protein. Among 70,000 or so distinct CDR3 sequences listed, roughly 3% were seen once. Sequenced material: PBMCs. These receptors were obtained from a woman aged 45-65 years with multiple sclerosis.

At least ten counts were recorded for this clonotype. The gene calls are TRBV28 and TRBJ1-5, with 7 bases identical to TRBD1. This CDR3 contains 14 residues. The trim removed 4 bases at V and 6 bases at J, leaving 6 bases unmatched. Germline CDR1 is MDHEN and CDR2 is SYDVKM. CDR3 in DNA: TGTGCCAGCAGTTCCCAGGGGGGTAGTCAGCCCCAGCATTTT. Its translation is CASSSQGGSQPQHF. The variable domain in full, completed from reference TRBV28 and TRBJ1-5, reads DVKVTQSSRYLVKRTGEKVFLECVQDMDHENMFWYRQDPGLGLRLIYFSYDVKMKEKGDIPEGYSVSREKKERFSLILESASTNQTSMYLCASSSQGGSQPQHFGDGTRLSIL.

This clonotype was observed at least ten times. In nucleotides, the CDR3 is TGTGCCAGCAGCTTAGACAGGGCTGGAAACACCATATATTTT. It specifies CASSLDRAGNTIYF. The rearrangement joins TRBV7-9 to TRBJ1-3, with D tentatively TRBD1 (6 bases). Deletions cut 1 base from V and 2 bases from J, with 6 bases between. In germline, CDR1 is SEHNR, CDR2 FQNEAQ (reference sequence). The CDR3 sequence is 14 residues long.

This clonotype was seen repeatedly, ten times or more. The gene calls are TRBV20-1 and TRBJ2-5; the D gene is possibly TRBD1 (6 bases). V dropped 1 base and J dropped 2 bases, with 8 bases sitting between them. Germline V CDR1 and CDR2: DFQATT, SNEGSKA (reference sequence). The CDR3 spans 13 residues. Here the CDR3 DNA reads TGCAGTGCTAGAGGGACAGAGCAAGAGACCCAGTACTTC. It encodes CSARGTEQETQYF.

The CDR3 region has the DNA TGTGCCAGCAGCTATCCGGGACAGGCCTACGAGCAGTACGTC. Protein sequence: CASSYPGQAYEQYV. The rearrangement links TRBV28 to TRBJ2-7, with 8 bases lining up with TRBD1. Unmatched junction bases numbered 6, after V lost 6 bases and J lost 2 bases. The length of the CDR3 is 14 residues. In germline, CDR1 is MDHEN, CDR2 SYDVKM.

This clonotype was counted at least ten times. An end of the junction differs from the germline gene, which may be a read error. DNA of the CDR3: TGCAGTGCTCTAGCGGGGGGACTTCACAATGCGCAGTTCTTC. This translates into CSALAGGLHNAQFF. The chain combines TRBV20-1 with TRBJ2-1; 11 bases match TRBD2. Germline CDR1 is DFQATT and CDR2 is SNEGSKA (reference sequence). The CDR3 sequence is 14 residues long.

This clonotype was counted at least ten times. The chain carries TRBV19 and TRBJ2-5; D may be TRBD2 (6 bases). Trimming pared 3 bases from V and 3 bases from J, leaving 11 bases between. CDR1 is LNHDA and CDR2 is SQIVND in the germline V gene (reference sequence). This CDR3 is 14 amino acids long. The CDR3 here is CASSMAGIEETQYF. DNA of the CDR3: TGTGCCAGTAGTATGGCGGGGATAGAAGAGACCCAGTACTTC.

This clonotype was counted many times. The genes are TRBV20-1 and TRBJ2-7; perhaps TRBD1 as D (6 bases). Germline CDR1 is DFQATT and CDR2 is SNEGSKA (reference sequence). The V gene lost 5 bases and the J gene lost 2 bases, with 13 bases spanning the gap. This CDR3 region has 13 residues. The CDR3 here is CSAARDITYEQYV. The DNA of the CDR3 is TGCAGTGCTGCACGGGACATCACCTACGAGCAGTACGTC.

This clonotype has at least ten counts. V gene TRBV9 combines with J gene TRBJ2-1; D not certain. The CDR3 loop spans 14 amino acids. Germline CDR1 and CDR2: SGDLS and YYNGEE. Trimming took off 0 bases at V and 0 bases at J, with 4 bases between the two ends. Here the CDR3 reads CASSVGGSYNEQFF. DNA for the CDR3: TGTGCCAGCAGCGTAGGGGGCTCCTACAATGAGCAGTTCTTC.

This clonotype was seen repeatedly, ten times or more. The chain combines TRBV20-1 with TRBJ2-3; no clear D gene. The CDR3 has 11 residues. V gave up 6 bases and J gave up 6 bases, with 10 bases separating them. Germline CDR1 is DFQATT and CDR2 is SNEGSKA (reference sequence). In DNA form, the CDR3 reads TGCAGTGCAATGAAGAGGGATACGCAGTATTTT. It encodes CSAMKRDTQYF.

This clonotype was observed a handful of times. The chain links TRBV5-6 to TRBJ1-2, with D perhaps matching TRBD1 (5 bases). The CDR3 is made up of 16 amino acids. The germline gives CDR1 SGHDT, CDR2 YYEEEE. V lost 4 bases and J lost 1, with 17 bases in between. CDR3 DNA: TGTGCCAGCAGCCTTGGGAAGGGACGGTATAACTATGGCTACACCTTC. Protein product: CASSLGKGRYNYGYTF.

This clonotype was counted between two and nine times. This chain uses TRBV5-1 with TRBJ1-1; TRBD1 is a possible D gene (5 bases). Germline values: CDR1 SGHRS, CDR2 YFSETQ. With 0 bases removed from V and 7 bases from J, the gap between germline ends came to 10 bases. This CDR3 has 13 amino acids. The CDR3 DNA sequence: TGCGCCAGCAGCTTGGGAAGGGGCCTTGAAGCTTTCTTT. This translates into CASSLGRGLEAFF.

At least ten counts were recorded for this clonotype. The rearrangement links TRBV18 to TRBJ1-1; tentative D call: TRBD1 (6 bases). The CDR3 is 13 amino acids. CDR1 is KGHSH, CDR2 LQKENI, per germline. V was clipped by 1 base and J by 3 bases, with 6 bases between them. CDR3: CASSPQGDTEAFF. The CDR3 nucleotides are TGTGCCAGCTCACCACAGGGGGACACTGAAGCTTTCTTT.

This clonotype was seen ten or more times. V is TRBV5-6 and J is TRBJ2-1; D not certain. V was trimmed by 2 bases and J by 7 bases, leaving 10 bases between them. The germline V gene has CDR1 SGHDT and CDR2 YYEEEE. The CDR3 sequence is 13 residues long. This CDR3 reads CASSFWISNEQFF. Written as DNA, the CDR3 is TGTGCCAGCAGCTTCTGGATTTCGAATGAGCAGTTCTTC.

This clonotype occurred many times. The chain couples TRBV20-1 to TRBJ2-1; D is perhaps TRBD2 (5 bases). In germline, CDR1 is DFQATT, CDR2 SNEGSKA (reference sequence). This CDR3 is 15 amino acids long. The CDR3 nucleotides read TGCAGCGCAAGAGCGGAGCCCAGCTCCTACAATGAGCAGTTCTTC. Its translation is CSARAEPSSYNEQFF.

This clonotype was counted ten times or more. The chain carries TRBV20-1 and TRBJ2-3; D not certain. V was shortened by 5 bases and J by 1 base, with 10 bases between the two germline ends. CDR3 length: 13 amino acids. Germline V gives CDR1 DFQATT, CDR2 SNEGSKA (reference sequence). CDR3 residues: CSAEDGRTDTQYF. For the CDR3, the DNA is TGCAGTGCTGAGGACGGCCGCACAGATACGCAGTATTTT.

The rearrangement uses TRBV12-3 or TRBV12-4 and TRBJ2-2; D unresolved. This CDR3 is 15 amino acids long. The germline V and J ends were trimmed by 4 bases and 6 bases, with 15 bases remaining between them. The CDR3 reads CASSSARVGPGELFF. CDR3 bases: TGTGCCAGCAGTTCCGCCCGGGTAGGACCCGGGGAGCTGTTTTTT.

This clonotype has ten or more counts. The rearrangement links TRBV4-1 to TRBJ2-5; 12 positions match TRBD2. The CDR3 consists of 19 residues. V gave up 0 bases and J gave up 4 bases; unmatched junction bases: 12. Germline-derived CDR1 and CDR2 are MGHRA and YSYEKL. The CDR3 loop is CASSQDSRGLAGGGETQYF. The CDR3 DNA reads TGCGCCAGCAGCCAAGATTCTCGGGGGCTAGCGGGAGGGGGAGAGACCCAGTACTTC.

This clonotype was detected ten times or more. The chain has TRBV7-9 and TRBJ2-5, with TRBD2 matching 11 bases. Germline CDR1 is SEHNR and CDR2 is FQNEAQ (reference sequence). The CDR3 consists of 14 residues. Trimming removed 5 bases from V and 4 bases from J; junction bases left unmatched: 3. CDR3 DNA sequence: TGTGCCAGCAGCACCACTAGCGGGGGAGAGACCCAGTACTTC. This gives the protein CASSTTSGGETQYF.

This clonotype came up a few times. Being one base from a much bigger clone, this may be a read error. This chain links TRBV5-1 with TRBJ1-1; no firm D call. Germline V CDR1 and CDR2: SGHRS, YFSETQ. Between the trimmed V and J ends, which lost 2 bases and 5 bases, there was a span of 10 bases. The length of the CDR3 is 13 residues. CDR3 sequence (DNA): TGCGCCAGCAGCTTTAAGGGTGGAACTGAAGCTTTCTTT. As protein: CASSFKGGTEAFF. Filled out from reference TRBV5-1 and TRBJ1-1, the complete variable domain reads KAGVTQTPRYLIKTRGQQVTLSCSPISGHRSVSWYQQTPGQGLQFLFEYFSETQRNKGNFPGRFSGRQFSNSRSEMNVSTLELGDSALYLCASSFKGGTEAFFGQGTRLTVV.

This clonotype was seen repeatedly, ten times or more. This chain uses TRBV20-1 with TRBJ2-1; 7 bases map to TRBD1. Germline V gives CDR1 DFQATT, CDR2 SNEGSKA (reference sequence). The junction had 11 bases not matched to a gene; V was cut back by 6 bases and J by 6 bases. The CDR3 is made up of 14 amino acids. DNA of the CDR3: TGCAGTGCAAAGGGGGCCCTACGGAGCAATGAGCAGTTCTTC. It codes for CSAKGALRSNEQFF.

There are many counts of this clonotype. The chain uses TRBV5-1 and TRBJ2-1, with 11 bases matching TRBD2. The CDR3 loop spans 15 amino acids. Germline assignment: CDR1 SGHRS and CDR2 YFSETQ. The ends lost 2 bases at V and 5 bases at J; junction bases unmatched: 3. The CDR3 protein is CASSFLAGGDNEQFF. Here the CDR3 DNA reads TGCGCCAGCAGCTTCCTAGCGGGAGGTGACAATGAGCAGTTCTTC. The whole variable domain, filled in from reference TRBV5-1 and TRBJ2-1, reads KAGVTQTPRYLIKTRGQQVTLSCSPISGHRSVSWYQQTPGQGLQFLFEYFSETQRNKGNFPGRFSGRQFSNSRSEMNVSTLELGDSALYLCASSFLAGGDNEQFFGPGTRLTVL.

This clonotype was recorded at least ten times. The chain recombines TRBV7-2 with TRBJ1-2; 7 bases match TRBD1. Germline CDR1 reads SGHTA; CDR2 reads FQGNSA. The CDR3 consists of 14 residues. The V segment lost 4 bases and the J segment 4 bases; nucleotides outside the gene matches: 6. CDR3 in DNA: TGTGCCAGCAGCTCAAGACAGGGTTCCTATGGCTACACCTTC. Amino acids: CASSSRQGSYGYTF. Together with reference TRBV7-2 and TRBJ1-2, the CDR3 gives the full variable domain: GAGVSQSPSNKVTEKGKDVELRCDPISGHTALYWYRQSLGQGLEFLIYFQGNSAPDKSGLPSDRFSAERTGGSVSTLTIQRTQQEDSAVYLCASSSRQGSYGYTFGSGTRLTVV.

In its sample, this clonotype was seen many times. The gene calls are TRBV19 and TRBJ2-2, with a weak D call TRBD2 (5 bases). Germline values: CDR1 LNHDA, CDR2 SQIVND (reference sequence). Trimming shortened V by 3 bases and J by 5 bases, and 10 bases separated the two germline ends. This CDR3 is 14 amino acids long. DNA of the CDR3: TGTGCCAGTAGTATTGCACGGGGTACCGGGGAGCTGTTTTTT. It yields the protein CASSIARGTGELFF.

Many counts were recorded for this clonotype. V gene TRBV7-2 combines with J gene TRBJ1-2; a weak D match, TRBD1 (6 bases). This CDR3 has 15 residues. V lost 1 base to trimming and J lost 6 bases, with 15 bases between them. Germline values: CDR1 SGHTA, CDR2 FQGNSA. The CDR3 DNA sequence: TGTGCCAGCAGCTTAGTGTGGGGGGCCTGGAATGGCTACACCTTC. Its translation: CASSLVWGAWNGYTF.

Details on this clonotype: A much larger clone sits a single nucleotide away, making a read error possible. The J gene is TRBJ1-1, the V gene TRBV2, with a tentative D call TRBD1 (5 bases). The germline gives CDR1 SNHLY, CDR2 FYNNEI. The CDR3 loop spans 15 amino acids. This CDR3 is CASSGDGRLGTAAFF. CDR3 in DNA: TGTGCCAGCAGTGGGGACGGCCGTTTGGGTACTGCAGCTTTCTTT.

This clonotype showed up many times. J is TRBJ2-7 and V is TRBV27, with 7 bases matching TRBD1. V was clipped by 6 bases and J by 1 base; unmatched bases: 9. The CDR3 is made up of 15 amino acids. The V gene's germline CDR1 is MNHEY and CDR2 SMNVEV (reference sequence). CDR3 coding DNA: TGTGCCAGCAGGCCCGCCGGGACAGCATCCTACGAGCAGTACTTC. Amino acids: CASRPAGTASYEQYF.

This clonotype was picked up many times. The rearrangement joins TRBV5-1 to TRBJ2-3, with D possibly matching TRBD2 (5 bases). Germline CDR1 reads SGHRS; CDR2 reads YFSETQ. The CDR3 is 12 amino acids. Trimming removed 4 bases at V and 6 bases at J, with 9 bases between. CDR3 loop: CASSPDSDTQYF. The CDR3 bases are TGCGCCAGCAGCCCGGACTCCGATACGCAGTATTTT.

Ten or more counts support this clonotype. The chain links TRBV10-3 to TRBJ2-5, with 13 bases fitting TRBD2. Germline assignment: CDR1 ENHRY and CDR2 SYGVKD. The CDR3 sequence is 17 residues long. The trim removed 2 bases at V and 4 bases at J, leaving 7 bases unmatched. CDR3: CAISEPRTSGGGETQYF. CDR3 DNA sequence: TGTGCCATCAGTGAGCCCCGGACTAGCGGGGGTGGAGAGACCCAGTACTTC.

This clonotype was seen many times. The CDR3 DNA reads as TGTGCCAGCAGCCTCACACCAGGGGGCGGCTACACCTTC. It codes for CASSLTPGGGYTF. The gene calls are TRBV7-2 and TRBJ1-2; TRBD1 matches at 8 bases. Trimming removed 5 bases from V and 8 bases from J; junction bases left unmatched: 7. Germline assignment: CDR1 SGHTA and CDR2 FQGNSA. CDR3 length: 13 residues.

V is TRBV6-2 or TRBV6-3 and J is TRBJ2-1; D might be TRBD1 (5 bases). The CDR3 contains 13 residues. Germline CDR1 MNHEY, CDR2 SVGEGT. Between the trimmed V and J ends, which lost 6 bases and 5 bases, there was a span of 11 bases. The CDR3 DNA follows: TGTGCCAGCAGCAGCAGGGCCCACAATGAGCAGTTCTTC. Translated: CASSSRAHNEQFF.

The sample holds many counts of this clonotype. The CDR3 loop is CASGGAGTRLYNEQFF. CDR3 sequence (DNA): TGTGCCAGCGGCGGGGCGGGAACTCGCCTTTACAATGAGCAGTTCTTC. V is TRBV28 and J is TRBJ2-1; TRBD2 is a possible D gene (6 bases). The CDR3 has 16 amino acids. Between the trimmed V and J ends, which lost 8 bases and 4 bases, there was a span of 21 bases. Germline loops: CDR1 MDHEN, CDR2 SYDVKM.

This clonotype was seen ten or more times. The chain uses TRBV3-1 and TRBJ1-1, with TRBD1 matching over 8 bases. The germline CDR1 and CDR2 sequences are LGHDT and YNNKEL (reference sequence). The CDR3 has 13 residues. V lost 2 bases to trimming and J lost 7 bases; unmatched junction nucleotides: 3. The CDR3 region is CASSQPTGVEAFF. In DNA form, the CDR3 reads TGTGCCAGCAGCCAACCGACAGGGGTTGAAGCTTTCTTT.